The next 26 T cell receptor beta chains were all read from a single sample in a study of cytomegalovirus exposure and HLA in healthy donors. 13 Jbeta primers and 60 Vbeta primers were used for the PCR. Produced via immunoSEQ multiplex PCR; TCRdb's table is partial and in-frame only. The sample gives about 120,000 clones, 78% of which show up once; about 3.3% is in the top ten. The sample taken for sequencing was PBMCs. The receptors stem from a woman in her 30s in good health and CMV-seropositive.

The CDR3 bases are TGCAGCGTTGACCCCCTGGACAGGATCGAGCAGTTCTTC. This sequence encodes CSVDPLDRIEQFF. V gene TRBV29-1 combines with J gene TRBJ2-1; 7 nucleotides match TRBD1. This CDR3 has 13 amino acids. CDR1 SQVTM and CDR2 ANQGSEA come from the germline V gene. J lost 10 bases, V lost 3 bases, and 9 bases had no gene match.

The table lists this clone with a few counts. The J gene is TRBJ2-3, the V gene TRBV5-6; tentative D call: TRBD2 (6 bases). Trimming shortened V by 7 bases and J by 2 bases, and 14 bases separated the two germline ends. Germline CDR1 SGHDT, CDR2 YYEEEE. The CDR3 loop spans 14 amino acids. The CDR3 loop is CASVGGGFTDTQYF. The CDR3 bases are TGTGCCAGCGTCGGGGGAGGTTTCACAGATACGCAGTATTTT.

The chain joins TRBV7-2 to TRBJ1-4, with D possibly matching TRBD1 (5 bases). There are 16 residues in the CDR3. Germline CDR1 reads SGHTA; CDR2 reads FQGNSA. With 5 bases removed from V and 4 bases from J, the gap between germline ends came to 17 bases. The CDR3 DNA reads TGTGCCAGCAGCCTCTCAGGGCAGACCTTTAATGAAAAACTGTTTTTT. This sequence encodes CASSLSGQTFNEKLFF.

This chain joins TRBV27 and TRBJ2-7; D is uncertain. The CDR3 is 13 amino acids. Looked up from germline, CDR1 is MNHEY and CDR2 is SMNVEV (reference sequence). V lost 3 bases and J 0 bases, leaving 6 bases between the germline ends. The CDR3 region is CASSFASSYEQYF. The CDR3 bases are TGTGCCAGCAGTTTCGCTAGCTCCTACGAGCAGTACTTC.

Concerning this clone itself: One end of the junction does not line up with germline, which may come from a read error. The CDR3 spells CASSIAGGDTQYF. The CDR3 DNA sequence: TGTGCCAGCAGCATAGCGGGGGGGGATACGCAGTATTTT. The gene calls are TRBV7-6 and TRBJ2-3, with 11 positions matching TRBD2. Germline CDR1 is SGHVS and CDR2 is FNYEAQ. CDR3 length equals 13 residues.

This clone has just a few counts. The chain recombines TRBV28 with TRBJ2-7; 8 positions agree with TRBD1. The germline V gene has CDR1 MDHEN and CDR2 SYDVKM. The CDR3 runs to 15 residues. The V segment lost 5 bases and the J segment 6 bases; nucleotides outside the gene matches: 12. In DNA, the CDR3 is TGTGCCAGCAGTACAAGGCAGGGGGCGGATGGCGAGCAGTACTTC. Amino acids: CASSTRQGADGEQYF.

The chain links TRBV6-5 to TRBJ2-5; D is ambiguous. The J call is doubtful: the DNA matches TRBJ2-7 better. Germline V gene lookup returns CDR1 MNHEY and CDR2 SVGAGI. The CDR3 consists of 16 residues. The CDR3 region has the DNA TGTGCCAGCAGTTACTCTTTTGCGCGGAGCTCCTACGAGCAGTACTTC. This sequence encodes CASSYSFARSSYEQYF.

V gene TRBV9 combines with J gene TRBJ2-7; 7 positions match TRBD2. The CDR3 extends over 14 amino acids. V was pared by 2 bases and J by 5 bases, with 7 bases of the junction left unmatched. Germline V gene lookup returns CDR1 SGDLS and CDR2 YYNGEE. CDR3 DNA: TGTGCCAGCAGCGTGGGCGGGGGTAGTAACGAGCAGTACTTC. It yields the protein CASSVGGGSNEQYF.

The V call is TRBV7-6, the J call TRBJ2-2; the D gene is possibly TRBD2 (5 bases). The CDR3 is 14 residues long. Trimming cost V 2 bases and J 6 bases, with 10 bases left between them. From germline, CDR1 is SGHVS and CDR2 FNYEAQ. CDR3 coding DNA: TGTGCCAGCAGCTTACCTCCGGGATCCGGGGAGCTGTTTTTT. This gives the protein CASSLPPGSGELFF.

This clone showed up just a few times. This chain connects TRBV18 to TRBJ1-4, with D maybe TRBD1 (5 bases). Germline-derived CDR1 and CDR2 are KGHSH and LQKENI. The CDR3 loop spans 12 amino acids. Trimming removed 6 bases at V and 11 bases at J, with 13 bases between. This CDR3 is CASSPSRVKLFF. CDR3 bases: TGTGCCAGCTCTCCTTCCAGGGTTAAACTGTTTTTT.

V is TRBV10-2 and J is TRBJ2-3; tentatively, D is TRBD2 (6 bases). The CDR3 runs to 14 residues. Germline V gives CDR1 WSHSY, CDR2 SAAADI. Trimming removed 2 bases from V and 7 bases from J, with 13 bases in between. As DNA, the CDR3 is TGCGCCAGCAGTGAGGGGGGGACTTGGAATACGCAGTATTTT. Protein product: CASSEGGTWNTQYF.

The CDR3 region has the DNA TGTGCCAGCATTCCTAGCGGGGTTAACACCGGGGAGCTGTTTTTT. Its translation is CASIPSGVNTGELFF. The rearrangement links TRBV25-1 to TRBJ2-2, with TRBD2 matching over 9 bases. Germline V gene lookup returns CDR1 MGHDK and CDR2 SYGVNS. The CDR3 is 15 residues long. V was clipped by 7 bases and J by 2 bases; unmatched bases: 5.

V usage is TRBV27 and J usage is TRBJ2-6; 7 nucleotides line up with TRBD1. This CDR3 is built from 19 residues. The V segment lost 0 bases and the J segment 0 bases; nucleotides outside the gene matches: 8. The germline gives CDR1 MNHEY, CDR2 SMNVEV (reference sequence). The CDR3 spells CASSLSSWDRFSGANVLTF. Written as DNA, the CDR3 is TGTGCCAGCAGTTTATCGTCCTGGGACAGATTCTCTGGGGCCAACGTCCTGACTTTC.

The chain recombines TRBV21-1 with TRBJ2-1; TRBD2 is the table's D call, not checked against the DNA. TRBV21-1 is annotated as a pseudogene. CDR3 size: 17 residues. The CDR3 is CASSVRPTSGAYNEQFF. The CDR3 DNA sequence: TGTGCCAGCAGCGTCAGACCAACTAGCGGGGCCTACAATGAGCAGTTCTTC.

This sequence joins TRBV19 and TRBJ1-5, with 11 nucleotides matching TRBD1. This CDR3 spans 15 amino acids. CDR1 LNHDA and CDR2 SQIVND come from the germline V gene (reference sequence). V gave up 3 bases and J gave up 6 bases; unmatched junction bases: 4. This CDR3 reads CASSIGQGAGQPQHF. CDR3 coding DNA: TGTGCCAGTAGTATCGGACAGGGGGCAGGTCAGCCCCAGCATTTT.

The chain recombines TRBV5-4 with TRBJ2-5, with TRBD1 as a possible D gene (6 bases). Judging by the DNA end, TRBJ2-7 fits better; the J call may be wrong. This CDR3 is built from 14 residues. Germline V lookup: CDR1 SGHNT, CDR2 YYREEE (reference sequence). The CDR3 DNA reads TGTGCCAGCAGCTTCGGCAGGGGAAGGTACGAGCAGTACTTC. Amino acids: CASSFGRGRYEQYF.

In its sample, this clone was seen once. CDR3 protein: CASSLGQGPYNEQFF. CDR3 nucleotides: TGTGCCAGCAGCTTAGGTCAGGGGCCCTACAATGAGCAGTTCTTC. The chain combines TRBV11-2 with TRBJ2-1; perhaps TRBD1 as D (6 bases). In germline, CDR1 is SGHAT, CDR2 FQNNGV. V lost 1 base, J lost 2 bases, and 9 bases lay in between. This CDR3 comprises 15 residues.

The sample holds a few counts of this clone. The rearrangement uses TRBV7-6 and TRBJ1-1; the D gene is possibly TRBD1 (5 bases). The CDR3 runs 13 residues. V lost 2 bases, J lost 4 bases, and 8 bases lay in between. Germline values: CDR1 SGHVS, CDR2 FNYEAQ. CDR3 sequence: CASSLRQTTEAFF. The DNA of the CDR3 is TGTGCCAGCAGCTTACGACAGACCACTGAAGCTTTCTTT. The full variable domain, its missing parts supplied by reference TRBV7-6 and TRBJ1-1, is GAGVSQSPRYKVTKRGQDVALRCDPISGHVSLYWYRQALGQGPEFLTYFNYEAQQDKSGLPNDRFSAERPEGSISTLTIQRTEQRDSAMYRCASSLRQTTEAFFGQGTRLTVV.

This chain uses TRBV9 with TRBJ2-1, with TRBD2 identical over 10 bases. After removal of 0 bases from V and 9 bases from J, the junction contained 12 bases not matched to a gene. The CDR3 length is 17 residues. The germline gives CDR1 SGDLS, CDR2 YYNGEE. For the CDR3, the DNA is TGTGCCAGCAGCGTAGCTGGGAGCGGGGGGGCCAGGGGTGAGCAGTTCTTC. It encodes CASSVAGSGGARGEQFF.

This clone was seen a few times. The chain employs TRBV5-1 and TRBJ2-7; TRBD1 matches 8 bases. V was clipped by 4 bases and J by 2 bases; unmatched bases: 14. The germline V gene has CDR1 SGHRS and CDR2 YFSETQ. CDR3 size: 17 residues. The CDR3 coding sequence is TGCGCCAGCAGCCCTCGGCCCGGGACAGGTCAAACCTACGAGCAGTACTTC. This codes for CASSPRPGTGQTYEQYF.

The chain has TRBV25-1 and TRBJ1-2; tentative D call: TRBD1 (5 bases). The CDR3 runs 13 residues. Germline V CDR1 and CDR2: MGHDK, SYGVNS. With 6 bases removed from V and 2 bases from J, the gap between germline ends came to 10 bases. CDR3 sequence (DNA): TGTGCCAGCAGGCGGGGCGGGAACTATGGCTACACCTTC. Its translation is CASRRGGNYGYTF.

The chain is built from TRBV9 and TRBJ1-2; D gene unclear. Germline loops: CDR1 SGDLS, CDR2 YYNGEE. Between the trimmed V and J ends, which lost 0 bases and 4 bases, there was a span of 13 bases. The CDR3 length is 15 residues. The CDR3, as DNA: TGTGCCAGCAGCGTAGGAAGGAGTGTAGGCTATGGCTACACCTTC. It yields the protein CASSVGRSVGYGYTF.

The genes are TRBV14 and TRBJ2-3; D possibly corresponds to TRBD1 (6 bases). The V and J ends lost 8 bases and 6 bases respectively, with 18 bases between them. The CDR3 extends over 14 amino acids. Per germline, CDR1 SGHDN and CDR2 FVKESK. The CDR3 loop reads CASSPGHLKDTQYF. The CDR3 DNA is TGTGCCAGCTCCCCGGGACACCTAAAGGATACGCAGTATTTT.

CDR3 amino acids: CASSLSGGAHEQFF. The CDR3 nucleotides are TGCGCCAGCAGCCTCTCCGGGGGGGCCCATGAGCAGTTCTTC. The chain couples TRBV5-1 to TRBJ2-1; 8 bases are shared with TRBD2. Unmatched junction bases numbered 8, after V lost 4 bases and J lost 8 bases. The CDR3 contains 14 residues. The germline gives CDR1 SGHRS, CDR2 YFSETQ.

The chain combines TRBV4-3 with TRBJ1-3; no clear D gene. CDR1 LGHNA and CDR2 YSLEER come from the germline V gene. The CDR3 runs 16 residues. The V and J ends lost 0 bases and 8 bases respectively, with 17 bases between them. DNA of the CDR3: TGCGCCAGCAGCCAAGATCTCGGGAGAGCGATCGACACCATATATTTT. It is translated as CASSQDLGRAIDTIYF.

This rearrangement joins TRBV7-2 to TRBJ2-2; 15 bases are shared with TRBD2. The CDR3 has 19 amino acids. CDR1 is SGHTA and CDR2 is FQGNSA in the germline V gene. V dropped 5 bases and J dropped 4; count of bases not matched to a gene: 11. The CDR3 here is CASSQRTSGGGRVTGELFF. The CDR3 DNA reads as TGTGCCAGCAGCCAGCGGACTAGCGGGGGGGGCCGCGTCACCGGGGAGCTGTTTTTT.